This T cell receptor beta chain was identified during a study of T cells expressing NK-cell markers (dated by TCRdb to 2018 to 2020). Describing the broader study: In sorted CD3+CD56+NKG2C+, CD3+CD56+NKG2C- and CD3+CD56-NKG2C+ T-cell subsets from 7 to 9 donors, TCR beta-chain repertoires were profiled. Of the eight sequenced donors, seven were found to be HCMV-seropositive and one was found to be HCMV-seronegative. The eight sequenced donors were randomly selected healthy volunteers, three men and five women. Libraries were sequenced as 2 x 150 bp reads on Illumina HiSeq 2000/2500, MiSeq or NextSeq. What the authors observed across the whole study: Those dominant clonotypes were again the most abundant among CD3+CD56-NKG2C+ cells in a few donors, at about 25-65%. For six donors, the dominant CD3+CD56+NKG2C+ clonotypes were among the top 10 CD8+ clonotypes and accounted for about 1.0-7.5% of CD8+ T cells. Whether the expanded NKG2C-expressing T cell clones were specific for HCMV antigens remained unclear.

Of note for this clonotype: There is no known antigen for this receptor.

HCMV-specific IgG was detected in serum with a commercial ELISA kit to determine HCMV serostatus. Ficoll density gradient centrifugation was used to isolate peripheral blood mononuclear cells from blood. CDR3 length: 13 amino acids, cysteine to phenylalanine. DNA is not on record. From the germline V gene, CDR1 is SQVTM and CDR2 is ANQGSEA. Sequenced using an Illumina HiSeq 2000. TCR beta cDNA libraries were made by 5'RACE template switching that added a universal primer site and unique molecular identifiers. cDNA synthesis was primed from the TCR beta constant segment and was followed by two successive PCR amplification steps. The authors' pipeline ran thus. MIGEC was used to demultiplex reads and group the reads by UMI, and MiTCR was used to assemble and quantify clonotypes. Only TCR cDNA sequences supported by at least two reads were kept to exclude erroneous sequences. The tcR package was used for downstream repertoire analysis, and clonotypes were matched across fractions by CDR3 nucleotide sequence plus V segment. Antigen specificity was annotated against VDJdb with VDJmatch, allowing one amino acid substitution in CDR3. TCRdb reprocessed the reads into one record per CDR3 protein sequence, lacking DNA. TCRdb's processing, not the authors' own work, is the source of the V and J calls. In this sample's table one finds 150,000 to 200,000 distinct CDR3 sequences. The leading ten clones occupy around 20% of the sample.

Specimen: blood T cells: a sorted CD56 or NKG2C T cell subset, CD4+ or CD8+ T cells, or bulk PBMC T cells (not recorded which). The sequence came from a woman between 18 and 70 years old in good health. The rearranged segments are TRBV29-1 and TRBJ1-5. This receptor has the CDR3 CSVEYTRNQPQHF.